Listed below are T cell receptor beta chains from one sample, sequenced in a study of shared clonotypes between healthy human individuals. Assay: immunoSEQ multiplex PCR; the TCRdb copy retains only in-frame clones and omits some. The top ten hold under 13% of the sample, which has approximately 320,000 clones, over 65% seen once. The sequenced sample was memory CD4+ T cells sorted from blood. Receptors were obtained from a man aged 25-40 years in good health. CDR3s include the opening cysteine and the closing phenylalanine or tryptophan. The D gene is left open where the match is weak.

>TRBJ1-4|TRBV29-1|12|.
CSAATSDGKLFF
>TRBJ1-2|TRBV2|14|TRBD1
CASRDRATNYGYTF
>TRBJ1-2|TRBV28|13|.
CASRTYRVNGYTF
>TRBJ2-2|TRBV11-2|14|.
CASMSIRGTGELFF
>TRBJ2-7|TRBV7-6|14|.
CASSLVEGTYEQYF
>TRBJ1-1|TRBV11-2|14|TRBD1
CASSLVRDRGSAFF
>TRBJ2-3|TRBV19|14|TRBD2
CASLSRRESDTQYF
>TRBJ1-5|TRBV6-5|13|.
CASSARIHQPQHF
>TRBJ2-3|TRBV4-3|14|.
CASSQGAVSDTQYF
>TRBJ2-7|TRBV4-2|16|TRBD2
CASSLTSSGVAYEQYF
>TRBJ2-3|TRBV5-1|15|TRBD2
CASSSSAGGADTQYF
>TRBJ1-5|TRBV5-1|17|TRBD1
CASSLGTAEARNQPQHF
>TRBJ2-7|TRBV13|15|.
CASSRGGTLAYEQYF
>TRBJ2-1|TRBV2|16|.
CASRVLSATHSNEQFF
>TRBJ1-1|TRBV18|16|TRBD1
CASSRDRVVTNTEAFF
>TRBJ2-7|TRBV18|15|.
CASSPSPRSTYEQYF
>TRBJ1-2|TRBV7-9|14|.
CASSPGGQTYGYTF
>TRBJ1-1|TRBV9|14|.
CASSVAPPNTEAFF
>TRBJ2-5|TRBV4-1|15|.
CASSPTGQGQETQYF
>TRBJ2-5|TRBV5-4|13|TRBD2
CASSAGAGETQYF
>TRBJ2-7|TRBV5-1|15|TRBD1
CASSPGQGGSYEQYF
>TRBJ1-1|TRBV10-3|14|TRBD1
CAIRYGTGGSEAFF
>TRBJ2-5|TRBV18|15|TRBD2
CASSPSGTREETQYF
>TRBJ2-2|TRBV2|15|.
CASLPGNLPPGELFF
>TRBJ2-5|TRBV25-1|14|TRBD2
CASIERERGETQYF
>TRBJ2-2|TRBV19|16|TRBD1
CASSNRGLVNTGELFF
>TRBJ2-1|TRBV7-6|12|.
CASSFERDEQFF
>TRBJ2-1|TRBV5-1|13|TRBD1
CASSANRGHEQFF
>TRBJ2-1|TRBV9|15|TRBD2
CASSVSSGAINEQFF
>TRBJ2-5|TRBV5-1|12|.
CASSLDGETQYF
>TRBJ2-5|TRBV2|15|.
CASSELGERMETQYF
>TRBJ2-7|TRBV2|14|.
CASSPDGTDLEQYF
>TRBJ2-7|TRBV10-3|15|.
CAISPDGGSSYEQYF
>TRBJ2-7|TRBV28|16|.
CASSIPHGTPGSWQYF
>TRBJ2-5|TRBV5-1|14|.
CANSWAGEGETQYF
>TRBJ2-1|TRBV4-2|16|TRBD2
CASSQEMAGVRDEQFF
>TRBJ2-5|TRBV9|17|.
CASSPYDLSGTTGTQYF
>TRBJ1-5|TRBV30|13|.
CAWSVTNNQPQHF
>TRBJ2-5|TRBV5-1|16|TRBD2
CANQTSGRPPEETQYF
>TRBJ2-7|TRBV7-6|15|TRBD1
CASSPGQGGSYEQYF
>TRBJ1-5|TRBV19|15|.
CASSIVRGWDQPQHF
>TRBJ1-5|TRBV19|16|TRBD1
CASSGQGARGSQPQHF
>TRBJ2-5|TRBV5-6|14|.
CASSLEGLAETQYF
>TRBJ2-1|TRBV4-1|17|TRBD1
CASSQDGQGGSYNEQFF
>TRBJ2-7|TRBV2|13|.
CASSKTGPDERYF
>TRBJ2-7|TRBV28|13|TRBD2
CASSPTPGLATYF
>TRBJ2-5|TRBV7-9|12|.
CASSFGRETQYF
>TRBJ2-7|TRBV28|12|.
CASSSMGLPQYF
>TRBJ2-2|TRBV6-1|15|.
CASSSRLQNTGELFF
>TRBJ2-1|TRBV5-5|20|TRBD1
CASTTYRGQAFLSSYNEQFF